Listed below are T cell receptor beta chains from one sample, sequenced in a study of blood T cell repertoires in COVID-19. The protocol was immunoSEQ multiplex PCR, while the TCRdb copy is restricted to in-frame clones and leaves out a portion. The sample has roughly 79,000 clones, about 83% seen once. The specimen was peripheral blood. These receptors all come from a man aged 50-60 years with acute or convalescent COVID-19. Each CDR3 is given with its conserved first and last residue. Each record gives: J gene, clone size, V gene, D gene, CDR3 DNA, CDR3 protein. A D gene is named only where the DNA matches it firmly. The size of a clone is reported for some rows only, either as once, few or many, or as a class for expanded clones.

TRBJ1-5 few TRBV6-2/TRBV6-3 . TGTGCCAGCAGTTACAACCCCAGTACGCCGACCCAGCATTTT CASSYNPSTPTQHF
TRBJ2-1 . TRBV3-1/TRBV3-2 TRBD2 TGTGCCAGCAGCCAAGGGACTAGCGGGAGAATCAGTGAGCAGTTCTTC CASSQGTSGRISEQFF
TRBJ2-7 . TRBV19 TRBD1 TGTGCCAGTAGTTCAGGGACAGGGGACTACGAGCAGTACTTC CASSSGTGDYEQYF
TRBJ2-5 . TRBV6-5 TRBD1 TGTGCCAGCAAACCGGGACAGTCCTCCTTGACCCAGTACTTC CASKPGQSSLTQYF
TRBJ1-2 . TRBV6-2/TRBV6-3 TRBD1 TGTGCCAGCAGTTTGGGACAGGGAGATGGCTACACCTTC CASSLGQGDGYTF
TRBJ1-1 once TRBV19 TRBD1 TGTGCCAGTAGTTTCGGACAGGGCCTTTTACCTGAAGCTTTCTTT CASSFGQGLLPEAFF
TRBJ1-1 few TRBV7-3 TRBD1 TGTGCCAGCAGCTTAAGGTCCGGGACAGGGTTACTGAACACTGAAGCTTTCTTT CASSLRSGTGLLNTEAFF
TRBJ1-1 . TRBV10-3 . TGTGCCATCAGCGCCCTGACGGAACCGGGCACTGAAGCTTTCTTT CAISALTEPGTEAFF
TRBJ2-1 few TRBV6-6 . TGTGCCAGCAGTTATGAGGCTAGCTCCTACAATGAGCAGTTCTTC CASSYEASSYNEQFF
TRBJ1-1 . TRBV5-1 . TGCGCCAGCAGCTTGCAGGGCACTGAAGCTTTCTTT CASSLQGTEAFF
TRBJ2-7 . TRBV6-5 . TGTGCCAGCACCGACGCGGGGCAGCCCTACGAGCAGTACTTC CASTDAGQPYEQYF
TRBJ1-1 . TRBV7-2 . TGTGCCAGCAGCTTAGCCCGCGGGGCCTCCACAGCGAACACTGAAGCTTTCTTT CASSLARGASTANTEAFF
TRBJ1-1 . TRBV20-1 . TGCAGTGCTAGTAGCCTCCTGGTAGGGGGGGGCACTGAAGCTTTCTTT CSASSLLVGGGTEAFF
TRBJ1-1 . TRBV7-8 . TGTGCCAGCAACGCAGGGGTAGGTCGCGGCACTGAAGCTTTCTTT CASNAGVGRGTEAFF
TRBJ1-1 few TRBV29-1 . TGCAGCGTTGAGGGACACCCGAACACTGAAGCTTTCTTT CSVEGHPNTEAFF
TRBJ2-1 few TRBV6-5 TRBD2 TGTGCCAGCAGCAGCGGGAGGGGCTCCTACAATGAGCAGTTCTTC CASSSGRGSYNEQFF
TRBJ1-2 . TRBV5-5 TRBD1 TGTGCCAGCAGCCCCTTACCGACAGGGATGGGTAACTATGGCTACACCTTC CASSPLPTGMGNYGYTF
TRBJ2-1 . TRBV28 TRBD2 TGTGCCAGCAGTCGTTCTAGCGGGGGTTTGAATGAGCAGTTCTTC CASSRSSGGLNEQFF
TRBJ1-2 . TRBV18 TRBD1 TGTGCCAGCTCGCTAGGGACAGTCCGATCTCATGGGGATTCTATGGATGGCTACACCTTC CASSLGTVRSHGDSMDGYTF
TRBJ1-1 . TRBV18 TRBD1 TGTGCCAGCTCACCAGCTCAGGGGGCAGATCGGGGCACTGAAGCTTTCTTT CASSPAQGADRGTEAFF
TRBJ2-1 . TRBV11-2 . TGTGCCAGCAGCTTAGGCCAGATGGTCGATGAGCAGTTCTTC CASSLGQMVDEQFF
TRBJ1-5 . TRBV24-1 . TGTGCCACCAGCGGGGACACCGGTGGGCCCCAGCATTTT CATSGDTGGPQHF
TRBJ2-1 . TRBV5-8 TRBD2 TGTGCCAGCAGCCTTGGGACTAGCGGGAGTATGGGCCTCTACAATGAGCAGTTCTTC CASSLGTSGSMGLYNEQFF
TRBJ1-2 few TRBV7-3 TRBD1 TGTGCCAGCAGCCCCGGGACAGGGGGCCTTGGCTACACCTTC CASSPGTGGLGYTF
TRBJ2-5 . TRBV7-3 TRBD1 TGTGCCAGCAGCGCCGGGACAGGGGAATTGGTGACCCAGTACTTC CASSAGTGELVTQYF
TRBJ1-6 . TRBV18 . TGTGCCAGCTCACCACCCGGGTCATTTACAGGCCTCCACTTT CASSPPGSFTGLHF
TRBJ1-1 . TRBV12-3/TRBV12-4 . TGTGCCAGCAGGCCAACAGGTGATGGTGAAGCTTTCTTT CASRPTGDGEAFF
TRBJ2-1 . TRBV10-1 . TGCGCCAGCAGTGAGGAAGGGAGTCTTAGCAAGATTTATTTGTCTTTCAATGAGCAGTTCTTC CASSEEGSLSKIYLSFNEQFF
TRBJ2-1 . TRBV29-1 TRBD1 TGCAGCGTTGAAGGTTTATGGGACAGGGGAGACAATGAGCAGTTCTTC CSVEGLWDRGDNEQFF
TRBJ1-1 once TRBV6-4 . TGTGCCAGCAGTTCTACAGGGTTCACTGAAGCTTTCTTT CASSSTGFTEAFF
TRBJ2-4 once TRBV5-1 TRBD2 TGCGCCAGCAGCTCGAGACTAGCGGGGGGTAACAAAAACATTCAGTACTTC CASSSRLAGGNKNIQYF
TRBJ1-1 . TRBV5-1 . TGCGCCAGCAGCCATACTCCTGGTGAAGCTTTCTTT CASSHTPGEAFF
TRBJ2-7 . TRBV29-1 . TGCAGCGCCACTCGTCGGGGAACAGAGCCTATCGAGCAGTACTTC CSATRRGTEPIEQYF
TRBJ2-1 . TRBV5-1 . TGCGCCAGCAGCTTGGCAGGGCAGGGGCAGTTCTTC CASSLAGQGQFF
TRBJ2-3 . TRBV5-1 TRBD2 TGCGCCAGCATCCCGGGAGGGGGGGGGCCAGATACGCAGTATTTT CASIPGGGGPDTQYF
TRBJ1-1 few TRBV6-5 TRBD1 TGTGCCAGCAGAGACAGGGTCGGTGAAGCTTTCTTT CASRDRVGEAFF
TRBJ1-3 . TRBV13 . TGTGCCAGCAGCTTGGTAGGGAGCTCTGGAAACACCATATATTTT CASSLVGSSGNTIYF
TRBJ2-3 . TRBV7-9 TRBD2 TGTGCCAGCAGCTCCTTAATACTAGCGGGAAACACAGATACGCAGTATTTT CASSSLILAGNTDTQYF
TRBJ1-5 . TRBV27 TRBD1 TGTGCCAGCAGGCGACAGGGCGATCAGCCCCAGCATTTT CASRRQGDQPQHF
TRBJ2-1 . TRBV24-1 TRBD2 TGTGCCACCAGTGACCCTACTCTGAGCGGGAGTAAGTACAATGAGCAGTTCTTC CATSDPTLSGSKYNEQFF
TRBJ1-2 once TRBV6-5 TRBD1 TGTGCCAGCAGTCCGGACAGGAACTATGGCTACACCTTC CASSPDRNYGYTF
TRBJ2-1 once TRBV15 . TGTGCCACCAGCAGAGATCGGGGGTTCGATGAGCAGTTCTTC CATSRDRGFDEQFF
TRBJ1-2 . TRBV10-3 . TGTGCCATCTGGGTGGGGCTGAGTGGCTACACCTTC CAIWVGLSGYTF
TRBJ2-1 . TRBV24-1 . TGTGCCACCAGTGATCCCGGGATGAGGGGGAAGGATGAGCAGTTCTTC CATSDPGMRGKDEQFF
TRBJ2-1 . TRBV21-1 . TGTGCCAGCAGCAGCATTCAGGGGCGAAAAACCTACAATGAGCAGTTCTTC CASSSIQGRKTYNEQFF
TRBJ1-1 . TRBV12-3/TRBV12-4 . TGTGCCAGCAGTTCCACTGTGGAAGCTTTCTTT CASSSTVEAFF
TRBJ1-3 . TRBV9 . TGTGCCAGCAGCGTAGAACCCGGCGGCGCTGGAAACACCATATATTTT CASSVEPGGAGNTIYF
TRBJ2-2 . TRBV5-1 . TGCGCCAGCAGCTCAATGGGGAGTCATCAAACCGGGGAGCTGTTTTTT CASSSMGSHQTGELFF
TRBJ2-3 . TRBV6-5 TRBD1 TGTGCCAGCAGTTACTCGAGCCGACAGGGGACAGATACGCAGTATTTT CASSYSSRQGTDTQYF
TRBJ2-7 . TRBV19 . TGTGCCAGTAGTCCCCGGGACTTAGACTACGAGCAGTACTTC CASSPRDLDYEQYF